What follows are 29 T cell receptor beta chains derived from one specimen sequenced in a study of PD-1 blockade in classical Hodgkin lymphoma. The time point is: cycle 4 day 1 (C4D1), after 5 to 7 weeks of nivolumab. With no exception, relapse followed autologous stem cell transplantation in all patients, and brentuximab vedotin exposure varied. The assay was immunoSEQ multiplex PCR, and TCRdb's table has in-frame clones only and misses some. The top ten clones hold around 8% of a sample with approximately 65,000 clones, around 90% of them seen once. The source material was peripheral blood mononuclear cells (PBMCs), sampled before the fourth cycle of nivolumab. Every receptor here comes from a human donor with classical Hodgkin lymphoma.

This chain links TRBV5-6 with TRBJ2-5; 12 positions agree with TRBD2. This CDR3 is 16 amino acids long. Trimming took 2 bases from V and 5 from J; bases not matched to a gene: 7. CDR1 is SGHDT and CDR2 is YYEEEE in the germline V gene. The CDR3 reads CASSFFLAGGPETQYF. CDR3 bases: TGTGCCAGCAGCTTCTTTCTAGCGGGAGGGCCGGAGACCCAGTACTTC.

The chain has TRBV5-4 and TRBJ2-2; weak D call: TRBD1 (6 bases). Germline-derived CDR1 and CDR2 are SGHNT and YYREEE (reference sequence). Trimming removed 3 bases at V and 2 bases at J, with 14 bases between. CDR3 size: 16 residues. The CDR3 nucleotides read TGTGCCAGCAGCTGGTCCGGGACAACTAACACCGGGGAGCTGTTTTTT. This codes for CASSWSGTTNTGELFF.

V usage is TRBV25-1 and J usage is TRBJ2-5; tentatively, D is TRBD1 or TRBD2 (5 bases each). There are 14 residues in the CDR3. Between the trimmed V and J ends, which lost 1 base and 2 bases, there was a span of 8 bases. Germline V CDR1 and CDR2: MGHDK, SYGVNS. The CDR3 spells CASSEWDGQETQYF. CDR3 sequence (DNA): TGTGCCAGCAGTGAATGGGACGGGCAAGAGACCCAGTACTTC.

This clone has just one count. The chain couples TRBV7-6 to TRBJ2-3, with TRBD2 identical over 9 bases. The CDR3 has 18 residues. Germline CDR1 is SGHVS and CDR2 is FNYEAQ. The V gene end was trimmed by 3 bases and the J gene end by 1 base; junction bases not matched to a gene: 11. The CDR3 spells CASSFRWREGPGTDTQYF. In nucleotides, the CDR3 is TGTGCCAGCAGCTTCCGTTGGCGGGAGGGCCCTGGCACAGATACGCAGTATTTT.

CDR3 in amino acids: CASSLRRSGQETQYF. CDR3 DNA: TGTGCCAGCAGCCTAAGGCGTAGCGGCCAAGAGACCCAGTACTTC. The chain combines TRBV11-2 with TRBJ2-5; tentative D call: TRBD2 (6 bases). The CDR3 length is 15 residues. Germline V gene sequence: CDR1 SGHAT, CDR2 FQNNGV. The V end was cut by 5 bases, the J end by 1 base, with 14 bases between.

The V and J genes are TRBV13 and TRBJ2-7, with 7 bases lining up with TRBD2. Looked up from germline, CDR1 is PRHDT and CDR2 is FYEKMQ (reference sequence). J gave up 3 bases and V 5 bases, and 1 base lay outside the gene matches. The CDR3 length is 12 residues. CDR3: CASSQRGYEQYF. The CDR3 coding sequence is TGTGCCAGCAGCCAGCGGGGCTACGAGCAGTACTTC.

V usage is TRBV7-9 and J usage is TRBJ1-2; 10 bases align to TRBD1. Trimming at V came to 0 bases and at J to 4 bases, leaving 2 bases not matched to a gene. This CDR3 contains 15 residues. The germline CDR1 and CDR2 sequences are SEHNR and FQNEAQ (reference sequence). The CDR3 sequence is CASSLAGQGIYGYTF. The DNA of the CDR3 is TGTGCCAGCAGCTTAGCGGGACAGGGGATCTATGGCTACACCTTC.

The chain links TRBV11-2 to TRBJ2-2; 8 nucleotides line up with TRBD1. CDR1 is SGHAT and CDR2 is FQNNGV in the germline V gene. The CDR3 contains 16 residues. J gave up 5 bases and V 0 bases, and 5 bases lay outside the gene matches. The CDR3 loop reads CASSLDRGLGTGELFF. The CDR3 nucleotides are TGTGCCAGCAGCTTAGACAGGGGGCTTGGGACCGGGGAGCTGTTTTTT.

The chain recombines TRBV2 with TRBJ1-1; D possibly corresponds to TRBD1 (5 bases). Trimming removed 2 bases at V and 3 bases at J, with 13 bases between. The CDR3 extends over 15 amino acids. Germline CDR1 reads SNHLY; CDR2 reads FYNNEI. The CDR3 region is CASSELAGRHTEAFF. The CDR3, as DNA: TGTGCCAGCAGTGAACTCGCGGGGCGGCACACTGAAGCTTTCTTT.

This clone was seen more than once but under ten times. The CDR3 DNA follows: TGTGCCTGGAGTATTTGGTCTGGAAACACCATATATTTT. Translated: CAWSIWSGNTIYF. The chain recombines TRBV30 with TRBJ1-3; D not resolved. Trimming cost V 2 bases and J 1 base, with 6 bases left between them. Germline values: CDR1 GTSNPN, CDR2 SVGIG (reference sequence). The CDR3 consists of 13 residues.

The chain couples TRBV7-9 to TRBJ1-4; no clear D gene. From germline, CDR1 is SEHNR and CDR2 FQNEAQ (reference sequence). CDR3 length equals 15 residues. V was pared by 5 bases and J by 7 bases, with 17 bases between. In nucleotides, the CDR3 is TGTGCCAGCAGCCGGAGAGGGCGGTCGGGTGAAAAACTGTTTTTT. It encodes CASSRRGRSGEKLFF.

The chain joins TRBV27 to TRBJ2-3; D gene unclear. V shed 4 bases and J shed 1 base, with 6 bases lying between them. CDR1 is MNHEY and CDR2 is SMNVEV in the germline V gene (reference sequence). The CDR3 loop spans 13 amino acids. As DNA, the CDR3 is TGTGCCAGCAGTTGGCAGGGCACAGATACGCAGTATTTT. Protein: CASSWQGTDTQYF.

The V and J genes are TRBV6-5 and TRBJ2-3; 10 bases line up with TRBD2. This CDR3 comprises 14 residues. Germline V CDR1 and CDR2: MNHEY, SVGAGI. V shed 7 bases, J shed 3 bases, and the junction held 4 bases outside the gene matches. CDR3: CASTPAGGTDTQYF. DNA of the CDR3: TGTGCCAGCACCCCAGCGGGAGGGACAGATACGCAGTATTTT.

The chain carries TRBV6-5 and TRBJ2-3, with 9 bases that match TRBD2. V shed 11 bases, J shed 2 bases, and the junction held 5 bases outside the gene matches. CDR1 is MNHEY and CDR2 is SVGAGI in the germline V gene. The CDR3 is 13 residues long. CDR3 bases: TGTGCCTCCAGACTAGCGGCCACAGATACGCAGTATTTT. As protein: CASRLAATDTQYF.

This chain uses TRBV11-2 with TRBJ2-2; unclear D gene. The ends were cut back, 5 bases at V and 6 bases at J, with 13 bases in the middle. The CDR3 length is 14 residues. Germline V gives CDR1 SGHAT, CDR2 FQNNGV. The CDR3 region is CASSLLGLSGELFF. CDR3 coding DNA: TGTGCCAGCAGCCTCCTCGGGTTGTCCGGGGAGCTGTTTTTT.

Comment on this clone: One end of the junction is discordant with germline, which a read error may explain. The gene calls are TRBV7-6 and TRBJ2-2; D not resolved. The CDR3 is 12 amino acids. Germline lookup yields CDR1 SGHVS and CDR2 FNYEAQ. The DNA of the CDR3 is TGTGCCAGCGGCTTAGGTGCCGGGGAGCTGTTTTTT. Its protein product is CASGLGAGELFF.

This chain joins TRBV10-3 and TRBJ1-1; no reliable D call. The V gene's germline CDR1 is ENHRY and CDR2 SYGVKD. CDR3 size: 15 residues. Deletions cut 7 bases from V and 1 base from J, with 16 bases between. The CDR3, as DNA: TGTGCCATCACCTATGCGGGCACGTCGAACACTGAAGCTTTCTTT. Amino acid sequence: CAITYAGTSNTEAFF.

This clone was counted only a few times. The chain is built from TRBV28 and TRBJ2-7, with 8 bases lining up with TRBD1. Germline lookup yields CDR1 MDHEN and CDR2 SYDVKM. V lost 5 bases and J lost 5; bases outside the gene matches: 11. There are 15 residues in the CDR3. CDR3 protein: CASSPHSGGRDEQYF. In DNA, the CDR3 is TGTGCCAGCAGTCCACATTCAGGGGGCAGGGACGAGCAGTACTTC.

The rearrangement joins TRBV7-8 to TRBJ1-5, with 9 bases identical to TRBD1. V was clipped by 2 bases and J by 3 bases; unmatched bases: 5. This CDR3 is 16 amino acids long. The germline V gene encodes CDR1 SGHVS and CDR2 FQNEAQ. In nucleotides, the CDR3 is TGTGCCAGCAGCTTAAGCCGGACAGGGGCCAATCAGCCCCAGCATTTT. It is translated as CASSLSRTGANQPQHF.

This chain links TRBV5-1 with TRBJ1-1; 12 nucleotides agree with TRBD1. The junction had 10 bases not matched to a gene; V was cut back by 4 bases and J by 0 bases. The CDR3 is made up of 18 amino acids. Per germline, CDR1 SGHRS and CDR2 YFSETQ. This chain's CDR3 is CASSASGTGGSMNTEAFF. CDR3 nucleotides: TGCGCCAGCAGCGCATCCGGGACAGGGGGCTCCATGAACACTGAAGCTTTCTTT.

The chain joins TRBV28 to TRBJ2-3, with 13 positions matching TRBD2. The junction had 13 bases not matched to a gene; V was cut back by 7 bases and J by 0 bases. Germline V gene lookup returns CDR1 MDHEN and CDR2 SYDVKM. This CDR3 contains 19 residues. The CDR3 coding sequence is TGTGCCAGCAAACTACCGGGACTAGCGGGACTACCTAGCACAGATACGCAGTATTTT. It codes for CASKLPGLAGLPSTDTQYF. Drawing the rest from reference TRBV28 and TRBJ2-3, the complete variable domain is DVKVTQSSRYLVKRTGEKVFLECVQDMDHENMFWYRQDPGLGLRLIYFSYDVKMKEKGDIPEGYSVSREKKERFSLILESASTNQTSMYLCASKLPGLAGLPSTDTQYFGPGTRLTVL.

The chain employs TRBV18 and TRBJ2-5; D unresolved. The CDR3 spans 14 residues. V shed 3 bases and J shed 4 bases, with 12 bases lying between them. CDR1 is KGHSH, CDR2 LQKENI, per germline. In DNA, the CDR3 is TGTGCCAGCTCACCCCCGGGTAGGGCAGAGACCCAGTACTTC. As protein: CASSPPGRAETQYF.

The chain couples TRBV7-9 to TRBJ2-6, with D uncertain. V lost 5 bases, J lost 2 bases, and 7 bases lay in between. The CDR3 covers 14 residues. Germline V CDR1 and CDR2: SEHNR, FQNEAQ (reference sequence). The CDR3 reads CASSRMPGANVLTF. CDR3 sequence (DNA): TGTGCCAGCAGCCGAATGCCTGGGGCCAACGTCCTGACTTTC.

This clone has only one observation. This chain connects TRBV5-4 to TRBJ2-3, with TRBD1 as a possible D gene (5 bases). V gave up 2 bases and J gave up 2 bases, with 15 bases separating them. Germline CDR1 is SGHNT and CDR2 is YYREEE (reference sequence). This CDR3 is built from 16 residues. The CDR3: CASSLGQQVNTDTQYF. CDR3 nucleotide sequence: TGTGCCAGCAGCTTAGGGCAACAGGTGAACACAGATACGCAGTATTTT.

V gene TRBV5-4 combines with J gene TRBJ2-1; 9 bases align to TRBD2. From germline, CDR1 is SGHNT and CDR2 YYREEE (reference sequence). With 1 base clipped from V and 6 bases from J, the junction kept 5 bases outside the gene matches. The CDR3 length is 15 residues. The CDR3 loop is CASSLFSSGANEQFF. The CDR3 coding sequence is TGTGCCAGCAGCTTGTTCTCTAGCGGGGCCAATGAGCAGTTCTTC.

V usage is TRBV13 and J usage is TRBJ2-3; D unclear. Trimming stripped 5 bases from V and 4 bases from J, with 13 bases between. Looked up from germline, CDR1 is PRHDT and CDR2 is FYEKMQ (reference sequence). This CDR3 spans 14 amino acids. For the CDR3, the DNA is TGTGCCAGCAGCCCGAGGTCGGACGCAGATACGCAGTATTTT. Protein sequence: CASSPRSDADTQYF.

The gene calls are TRBV7-6 and TRBJ2-1; TRBD2 might be the D (6 bases). The CDR3 covers 13 residues. The V and J ends lost 3 bases and 6 bases respectively, with 9 bases between them. Germline V lookup: CDR1 SGHVS, CDR2 FNYEAQ. CDR3 sequence: CASSLGGPNEQFF. The DNA of the CDR3 is TGTGCCAGCAGCTTGGGGGGACCCAATGAGCAGTTCTTC.

This sequence joins TRBV4-1 and TRBJ2-1; no clear D. CDR1 is MGHRA, CDR2 YSYEKL, per germline. The CDR3 consists of 11 residues. Trimming took 7 bases from V and 7 from J, leaving 8 bases between them. In nucleotides, the CDR3 is TGCGCCAGCACCCTAGATAATGAGCAGTTCTTC. Protein product: CASTLDNEQFF.

This chain joins TRBV7-2 and TRBJ2-1; the D is unclear. CDR3 length: 16 amino acids. CDR1 is SGHTA and CDR2 is FQGNSA in the germline V gene. The V end was cut by 5 bases, the J end by 4 bases, with 18 bases between. CDR3 in amino acids: CASSRIYTSYYNEQFF. The DNA of the CDR3 is TGTGCCAGCAGCCGAATCTACACAAGTTATTACAATGAGCAGTTCTTC.